A single sample gave rise to the 15 T cell receptor beta chains below, sequenced in a study of cytomegalovirus exposure and HLA in healthy donors. Primers included in the PCR were 60 Vbeta and 13 Jbeta primers. Profiling relied on immunoSEQ multiplex PCR, and the TCRdb table lists in-frame clones only, not all of them. The table shows approximately 170,000 clones, with less than 85% occurring only once. Sequenced: PBMCs. The receptors were sampled from a man aged 25-40 years in good health and CMV-seropositive.

The CDR3 region has the DNA TGTGCCAGCAGCTCCGGCCGGGACAGTCAAAATGGCTACACCTTC. Amino acids: CASSSGRDSQNGYTF. The gene calls are TRBV7-3 and TRBJ1-2; TRBD1 matches at 7 bases. The V and J ends lost 4 bases and 6 bases, in that order; junction bases with no gene match: 11. The CDR3 consists of 15 residues. Germline V gene lookup returns CDR1 SGHTA and CDR2 FQGTGA.

The chain joins TRBV6-5 to TRBJ1-2, with 8 bases lining up with TRBD1. The CDR3 runs to 13 residues. From germline, CDR1 is MNHEY and CDR2 SVGAGI. The J segment lost 5 bases and the V segment lost 6 bases, leaving 5 bases of the junction unmatched. CDR3 sequence reads: CASRVTGEYGYTF. The CDR3 region has the DNA TGTGCCAGCAGAGTGACAGGGGAGTATGGCTACACCTTC.

This chain connects TRBV5-1 to TRBJ2-3, with TRBD1 identical over 7 bases. This CDR3 is built from 16 residues. J lost 4 bases, V lost 0 bases, and 8 bases had no gene match. Germline V gene data show CDR1 as SGHRS and CDR2 as YFSETQ. Written as DNA, the CDR3 is TGCGCCAGCAGCTTGGGACAGGGTGATAGTGCAGATACGCAGTATTTT. Translating it yields CASSLGQGDSADTQYF.

This chain connects TRBV29-1 to TRBJ2-4; 12 positions agree with TRBD2. V trimming: 4 bases; J trimming: 5 bases; junction bases outside the gene matches: 0. The CDR3 covers 13 residues. CDR1 and CDR2 from the germline V gene are SQVTM and ANQGSEA. The CDR3 region is CSVGLAGENIQYF. The CDR3 coding sequence is TGCAGCGTTGGACTAGCGGGAGAAAACATTCAGTACTTC. The variable domain in full, completed from reference TRBV29-1 and TRBJ2-4, reads SAVISQKPSRDICQRGTSLTIQCQVDSQVTMMFWYRQQPGQSLTLIATANQGSEATYESGFVIDKFPISRPNLTFSTLTVSNMSPEDSSIYLCSVGLAGENIQYFGAGTRLSVL.

The chain carries TRBV25-1 and TRBJ1-6; 9 positions agree with TRBD1. Germline V gives CDR1 MGHDK, CDR2 SYGVNS. CDR3 length: 14 amino acids. V lost 5 bases, J lost 9 bases, and 5 bases stayed unmatched. CDR3 loop: CASSPGTGFSPLHF. The CDR3 coding sequence is TGTGCCAGCAGTCCCGGGACAGGGTTTTCACCCCTCCACTTT.

The chain joins TRBV19 to TRBJ1-2; no firm D call. The germline V gene encodes CDR1 LNHDA and CDR2 SQIVND (reference sequence). This CDR3 comprises 12 residues. The V end was cut by 6 bases, the J end by 0 bases, with 5 bases between. The CDR3 nucleotides are TGTGCCAGTAGCGCAGCTAACTATGGCTACACCTTC. This translates into CASSAANYGYTF.

The chain combines TRBV4-2 with TRBJ2-1; the D gene is possibly TRBD2 (5 bases). Germline V gene data show CDR1 as LGHNA and CDR2 as YNFKEQ. The CDR3 runs to 19 residues. V lost 0 bases to trimming and J lost 0 bases, with 18 bases between them. The DNA of the CDR3 is TGTGCCAGCAGCCAAGATCGGGAAAGGAGGACGAGCTCCTACAATGAGCAGTTCTTC. Its protein product is CASSQDRERRTSSYNEQFF.

Written as DNA, the CDR3 is TGTGCCAGCAGTTTGACCGGACAGTACTATGGCTACACCTTC. This translates into CASSLTGQYYGYTF. The chain couples TRBV6-5 to TRBJ1-2; the D gene is possibly TRBD1 (6 bases). Looked up from germline, CDR1 is MNHEY and CDR2 is SVGAGI. Trimming stripped 4 bases from V and 3 bases from J, with 12 bases between. The length of the CDR3 is 14 residues.

The J gene is TRBJ1-5, the V gene TRBV5-1; D is ambiguous. From germline, CDR1 is SGHRS and CDR2 YFSETQ. This CDR3 is built from 13 residues. V was cut by 1 base and J by 0 bases, with 2 bases left in between. This chain's CDR3 is CASSLLSNQPQHF. CDR3 sequence (DNA): TGCGCCAGCAGCTTGCTTAGCAATCAGCCCCAGCATTTT.

This clone was observed a single time. The rearrangement joins TRBV7-2 to TRBJ1-6; 10 bases align to TRBD1. The CDR3 totals 12 residues. The V segment lost 5 bases and the J segment 13 bases; nucleotides outside the gene matches: 2. Germline V gene data show CDR1 as SGHTA and CDR2 as FQGNSA. This CDR3 reads CASSRGQGPLHF. The CDR3 DNA follows: TGTGCCAGCAGCCGGGGACAGGGGCCCCTCCACTTT.

The rearrangement links TRBV23-1 to TRBJ1-5, with 8 positions matching TRBD1. TRBV23-1 is assigned to the ORF class and has an uncertain function. The V segment lost 0 bases and the J segment 1 base; nucleotides outside the gene matches: 5. The CDR3 covers 17 residues. The CDR3 sequence is CASSQSKTGESNQPQHF. In nucleotides, the CDR3 is TGCGCCAGCAGTCAATCCAAGACAGGGGAAAGCAATCAGCCCCAGCATTTT.

The gene calls are TRBV4-3 and TRBJ2-5; perhaps TRBD1 as D (6 bases). Germline lookup yields CDR1 LGHNA and CDR2 YSLEER. V gave up 4 bases and J gave up 2 bases, with 20 bases separating them. This CDR3 is 17 amino acids long. CDR3 amino acids: CASSPSPRGVGQETQYF. The CDR3 DNA is TGCGCCAGCAGCCCCTCCCCCAGGGGAGTCGGGCAAGAGACCCAGTACTTC.

The chain joins TRBV6-1 to TRBJ1-1; TRBD1 matches 7 bases. Trimming took 5 bases from V and 7 from J; bases not matched to a gene: 10. CDR1 is MNHNS and CDR2 is SASEGT in the germline V gene. The CDR3 runs 14 residues. In DNA form, the CDR3 reads TGTGCCAGCAGTAGGGGGCAGGCCGTTCTTGAAGCTTTCTTT. Amino acid sequence: CASSRGQAVLEAFF.

V gene TRBV19 combines with J gene TRBJ2-7, with unresolved D. The V end lost 5 bases, the J end lost 2 bases, and 10 bases lay between the germline ends. The CDR3 totals 13 residues. Per germline, CDR1 LNHDA and CDR2 SQIVND (reference sequence). The CDR3 sequence is CASSPPGTYEQYF. Written as DNA, the CDR3 is TGTGCCAGTAGTCCCCCAGGAACCTACGAGCAGTACTTC.

The chain carries TRBV6-4 and TRBJ2-7, with no clear D. The germline V gene encodes CDR1 MRHNA and CDR2 SNTAGT. V lost 8 bases to trimming and J lost 4 bases, with 6 bases between them. The CDR3 extends over 10 amino acids. The CDR3 sequence: CASRTYEQYF. In nucleotides, the CDR3 is TGTGCCAGCCGTACTTACGAGCAGTACTTC.